The clone carrying this TCR beta chain was detected ten times or more. Its antigen remains unidentified. TCRdb called the reads again in MiXCR, with one record for every CDR3 protein. The sample has about a million distinct CDR3 sequences, around 32% seen once. Germline assignment: CDR1 SGHVS and CDR2 FQNEAQ. V was clipped by 2 bases and J by 5 bases, with 16 bases between them. The CDR3 spans 15 residues. The data stem from a study of T cell repertoires in cytomegalovirus infection. The sample in question was cultured CD8+ T cells from PBMCs, obtained from culture after CMV antigen stimulation. The chain uses TRBV7-8 and TRBJ2-7; D might be TRBD1 (5 bases). The receptor's source is a human donor in good health (CMV status not recorded). Some clones in this sample may be carry-over from other donors' samples. CDR3 in amino acids: CASSLIRAGKNEQYF. For the CDR3, the DNA is TGTGCCAGCAGCTTAATTAGGGCAGGGAAGAACGAGCAGTACTTC.